The next 31 T cell receptor beta chains were all read from a single sample in a study of T cells after yellow fever vaccination. TCRdb reanalysed the 5' RACE reads using MiXCR and keeps one entry per CDR3 protein. The repertoire holds 350,000 to 450,000 distinct CDR3 sequences, with around 20% as singletons. Sequencing was performed on PBMCs, taken before the yellow fever booster vaccination. These TCRs come from a man between 18 and 35 years old who received the YFV17D yellow fever vaccine.

This clonotype was counted a few times. The chain is built from TRBV4-2 and TRBJ1-5; D unclear. The CDR3 length is 15 residues. V was shortened by 5 bases and J by 0 bases, with 11 bases between the two germline ends. The germline V gene encodes CDR1 LGHNA and CDR2 YNFKEQ. Written as DNA, the CDR3 is TGTGCCAGCAGCATAACAGAGGCTAGCAATCAGCCCCAGCATTTT. Protein sequence: CASSITEASNQPQHF.

This chain uses TRBV20-1 with TRBJ2-2; 11 bases fit TRBD1. From germline, CDR1 is DFQATT and CDR2 SNEGSKA (reference sequence). After removal of 3 bases from V and 6 bases from J, the junction contained 6 bases not matched to a gene. The CDR3 consists of 15 residues. The CDR3 spells CSARRGQGAAGELFF. The DNA for the CDR3 is TGCAGTGCTAGGAGAGGACAGGGGGCCGCCGGGGAGCTGTTTTTT.

This clonotype has only a few counts. V usage is TRBV4-3 and J usage is TRBJ2-1; weak D call: TRBD2 (6 bases). The CDR3 spans 15 residues. The germline V gene encodes CDR1 LGHNA and CDR2 YSLEER. V lost 0 bases and J 9 bases, leaving 15 bases between the germline ends. The CDR3 loop reads CASSQEAVGGGEQFF. The CDR3 DNA reads as TGCGCCAGCAGCCAAGAGGCGGTGGGAGGTGGTGAGCAGTTCTTC.

This clonotype has more than one count but fewer than ten. The chain employs TRBV10-3 and TRBJ2-3, with D hard to call. Trimming took off 6 bases at V and 4 bases at J, with 5 bases between the two ends. Germline V gives CDR1 ENHRY, CDR2 SYGVKD. This CDR3 region has 11 residues. DNA of the CDR3: TGTGCCATCAGAGGTGCAGATACGCAGTATTTT. The encoded protein is CAIRGADTQYF.

This clonotype occurred a few times. The chain recombines TRBV11-2 with TRBJ2-7; D is uncertain. The CDR3 loop spans 12 amino acids. The V end was cut by 6 bases, the J end by 3 bases, with 9 bases between. The germline V gene encodes CDR1 SGHAT and CDR2 FQNNGV. The CDR3 nucleotides read TGTGCCAGCAGAACGGACGGCTACGAGCAGTACTTC. Encoded protein: CASRTDGYEQYF. The full variable domain, its missing parts supplied by reference TRBV11-2 and TRBJ2-7, is EAGVAQSPRYKIIEKRQSVAFWCNPISGHATLYWYQQILGQGPKLLIQFQNNGVVDDSQLPKDRFSAERLKGVDSTLKIQPAKLEDSAVYLCASRTDGYEQYFGPGTRLTVT.

The rearrangement joins TRBV20-1 to TRBJ1-1; D unresolved. This CDR3 comprises 13 residues. With 6 bases removed from V and 0 bases from J, the gap between germline ends came to 11 bases. Per the germline V gene, CDR1 is DFQATT and CDR2 is SNEGSKA (reference sequence). DNA of the CDR3: TGCAGTGCACTTTCCAAGGTGAACACTGAAGCTTTCTTT. Amino acid sequence: CSALSKVNTEAFF.

This clonotype came up a few times. The chain joins TRBV3-1 to TRBJ2-3, with D maybe TRBD2 (6 bases). Germline V gene lookup returns CDR1 LGHDT and CDR2 YNNKEL (reference sequence). CDR3 length: 16 amino acids. Deletions cut 1 base from V and 1 base from J, with 12 bases between. In DNA, the CDR3 is TGTGCCAGCAGCCAAGCCCCGGGGGAAGGCACAGATACGCAGTATTTT. It codes for CASSQAPGEGTDTQYF.

V gene TRBV9 combines with J gene TRBJ1-1; D perhaps matches TRBD1 (6 bases). Trimming left V 0 bases short and J 5 bases short, with 11 bases between. The CDR3 is made up of 14 amino acids. The germline CDR1 and CDR2 sequences are SGDLS and YYNGEE. In DNA, the CDR3 is TGTGCCAGCAGCGTAGTTACAGGGTGGACTGAAGCTTTCTTT. It encodes CASSVVTGWTEAFF.

The gene calls are TRBV15 and TRBJ2-3, with a possible D match to TRBD1 (6 bases). Germline V gives CDR1 LNHNV, CDR2 YYDKDF (reference sequence). The CDR3 spans 15 residues. Trimming left V 5 bases short and J 4 bases short, with 16 bases between. DNA of the CDR3: TGTGCCACCAGCGGCCAAGGGGACATCGCAGATACGCAGTATTTT. Translated, it gives CATSGQGDIADTQYF. The variable domain in full, completed from reference TRBV15 and TRBJ2-3, reads DAMVIQNPRYQVTQFGKPVTLSCSQTLNHNVMYWYQQKSSQAPKLLFHYYDKDFNNEADTPDNFQSRRPNTSFCFLDIRSPGLGDTAMYLCATSGQGDIADTQYFGPGTRLTVL.

V and J are TRBV10-3 and TRBJ2-7; no clear D gene. This CDR3 is 13 amino acids long. CDR1 and CDR2 from the germline V gene are ENHRY and SYGVKD. V lost 3 bases, J lost 5 bases, and 11 bases lay in between. The CDR3 protein is CAISDRADDEQYF. The CDR3 region has the DNA TGTGCCATCAGTGATCGGGCTGACGACGAGCAGTACTTC.

This chain links TRBV4-2 with TRBJ1-2, with 8 positions matching TRBD1. V gave up 4 bases and J gave up 4 bases; unmatched junction bases: 5. Germline V gene sequence: CDR1 LGHNA, CDR2 YNFKEQ. This CDR3 comprises 14 residues. The CDR3 nucleotides are TGTGCCAGCAGCCGAGACAGGGGATCCTATGGCTACACCTTC. This translates into CASSRDRGSYGYTF.

This chain links TRBV4-1 with TRBJ1-5; no clear D. Germline values: CDR1 MGHRA, CDR2 YSYEKL. The CDR3 is 15 amino acids. Between the trimmed V and J ends, which lost 5 bases and 9 bases, there was a span of 20 bases. The CDR3 reads CASSNDMDRRRPQHF. CDR3 DNA: TGCGCCAGCAGCAACGACATGGATCGGCGACGGCCCCAGCATTTT.

The genes are TRBV27 and TRBJ2-7, with 10 bases identical to TRBD2. Germline V gene sequence: CDR1 MNHEY, CDR2 SMNVEV (reference sequence). Trimming removed 5 bases from V and 5 bases from J; junction bases left unmatched: 12. The CDR3 contains 16 residues. CDR3 amino acids: CASSPPPLGTSDEQYF. CDR3 nucleotide sequence: TGTGCCAGCAGTCCCCCCCCCCTGGGGACTAGCGACGAGCAGTACTTC.

Ten or more counts support this clonotype. The V gene is TRBV6-5, the J gene TRBJ1-2; 7 bases align to TRBD1. J gave up 7 bases and V 5 bases, and 10 bases lay outside the gene matches. The CDR3 has 14 amino acids. The germline gives CDR1 MNHEY, CDR2 SVGAGI. As DNA, the CDR3 is TGTGCCAGCAGTCGGACAGGTCTGGCCTCTGGCTACACCTTC. Translation gives CASSRTGLASGYTF.

V is TRBV18 and J is TRBJ2-2; D not resolved. V gave up 3 bases and J gave up 8 bases, with 10 bases separating them. CDR1 is KGHSH and CDR2 is LQKENI in the germline V gene. The CDR3 length is 13 residues. As DNA, the CDR3 is TGTGCCAGCTCACCCGATCTCTCAGGGGAGCTGTTTTTT. This gives the protein CASSPDLSGELFF.

This rearrangement joins TRBV12-3 or TRBV12-4 to TRBJ1-5; the D is unclear. The CDR3 covers 14 residues. The germline V and J ends were trimmed by 3 bases and 1 base, with 7 bases remaining between them. CDR3 bases: TGTGCCAGCAGTTTCGTGGTGAGCAATCAGCCCCAGCATTTT. Encoded protein: CASSFVVSNQPQHF.

This clonotype showed up just a few times. The CDR3 loop reads CASSLGPGTANTEAFF. CDR3 bases: TGTGCCAGCAGCTTAGGCCCCGGGACCGCGAACACTGAAGCTTTCTTT. The J gene is TRBJ1-1, the V gene TRBV7-6, with D perhaps matching TRBD1 (5 bases). V lost 1 base to trimming and J lost 1 base, with 13 bases between them. Looked up from germline, CDR1 is SGHVS and CDR2 is FNYEAQ. CDR3 length: 16 amino acids.

The V gene is TRBV27, the J gene TRBJ2-4; D is perhaps TRBD1 (6 bases). Trimming shortened V by 6 bases and J by 2 bases, and 14 bases separated the two germline ends. Germline V CDR1 and CDR2: MNHEY, SMNVEV (reference sequence). The CDR3 sequence is 15 residues long. CDR3 in DNA: TGTGCCAGCAGCACGCAGGGGTCGACCAAAAACATTCAGTACTTC. Translating it yields CASSTQGSTKNIQYF.

In its sample, this clonotype was seen once. CDR3 region: CASTPGTVGNIQYF. DNA of the CDR3: TGTGCCAGCACGCCCGGGACGGTCGGAAACATTCAGTACTTC. This chain links TRBV13 with TRBJ2-4; D may be TRBD1 or TRBD2 (5 bases each). There are 14 residues in the CDR3. V lost 7 bases, J lost 6 bases, and 16 bases lay in between. Per the germline V gene, CDR1 is PRHDT and CDR2 is FYEKMQ (reference sequence).

V and J are TRBV12-3 or TRBV12-4 and TRBJ1-3; 8 bases match TRBD1. The CDR3 spans 15 residues. The V gene end was trimmed by 2 bases and the J gene end by 3 bases; junction bases not matched to a gene: 3. The CDR3 nucleotides read TGTGCCAGCAGTTTACAGGGGGCGGGTGGAAACACCATATATTTT. Its translation: CASSLQGAGGNTIYF.

This clonotype has more than one count but fewer than ten. CDR3 nucleotides: TGTGCCAGCAGCCAGTGGACTAGCGGGGACAATGAGCAGTTCTTC. Translating it yields CASSQWTSGDNEQFF. The J gene is TRBJ2-1, the V gene TRBV7-9; TRBD2 matches at 12 bases. Trimming took 5 bases from V and 5 from J; bases not matched to a gene: 4. Germline CDR1 and CDR2: SEHNR and FQNEAQ (reference sequence). This CDR3 region has 15 residues. The full variable domain, with the rest looked up from reference TRBV7-9 and TRBJ2-1, is DTGVSQNPRHKITKRGQNVTFRCDPISEHNRLYWYRQTLGQGPEFLTYFQNEAQLEKSRLLSDRFSAERPKGSFSTLEIQRTEQGDSAMYLCASSQWTSGDNEQFFGPGTRLTVL.

The V gene is TRBV5-6, the J gene TRBJ1-2; a possible D gene is TRBD1 (5 bases). V was trimmed by 5 bases and J by 13 bases, leaving 18 bases between them. CDR3 size: 12 residues. Germline CDR1 is SGHDT and CDR2 is YYEEEE. The CDR3: CASRRDGSVTTF. DNA for the CDR3: TGTGCCAGCAGGCGGGACGGCTCGGTGACCACCTTC.

J is TRBJ2-7 and V is TRBV3-1, with D tentatively TRBD2 (6 bases). CDR1 is LGHDT, CDR2 YNNKEL, per germline (reference sequence). V lost 2 bases and J lost 4, with 12 bases in between. CDR3 length: 14 amino acids. The CDR3 here is CASSQRGLEYEQYF. CDR3 DNA sequence: TGTGCCAGCAGCCAACGGGGACTGGAATACGAGCAGTACTTC.

This clonotype was picked up one time. The chain is built from TRBV7-9 and TRBJ2-5; 7 bases are a match to TRBD2. This CDR3 region has 15 residues. J lost 2 bases, V lost 3 bases, and 6 bases had no gene match. CDR1 and CDR2 (germline): SEHNR, FQNEAQ (reference sequence). CDR3 bases: TGTGCCAGCAGCTTCGGCTCTAGCGGACAAGAGACCCAGTACTTC. Translated: CASSFGSSGQETQYF.

This chain links TRBV5-4 with TRBJ2-3, with TRBD2 identical over 9 bases. The CDR3 has 15 amino acids. V lost 5 bases to trimming and J lost 3 bases; unmatched junction nucleotides: 7. CDR1 is SGHNT, CDR2 YYREEE, per germline (reference sequence). In nucleotides, the CDR3 is TGTGCCAGCAGTAGGGCTAGCGGGGCGACAGATACGCAGTATTTT. Translation: CASSRASGATDTQYF.

The chain uses TRBV6-5 and TRBJ2-5; D may be TRBD1 (6 bases). Trimming removed 7 bases at V and 2 bases at J, with 11 bases between. Germline V CDR1 and CDR2: MNHEY, SVGAGI. The CDR3 has 13 residues. CDR3 bases: TGTGCCAGCACCCTACAGGGTCAAGAGACCCAGTACTTC. It specifies CASTLQGQETQYF.

Turning to this clonotype: Compared with germline, one end of the junction differs, possibly owing to a read error. The J gene is TRBJ2-3, the V gene TRBV29-1; D call uncertain. The CDR3 sequence is 14 residues long. From germline, CDR1 is SQVTM and CDR2 ANQGSEA. The CDR3 spells CSVEEVQATDTHYF. The CDR3 DNA reads TGCAGCGTTGAAGAAGTGCAGGCCACAGATACGCATTATTTT.

This clonotype turned up a few times. The rearrangement links TRBV7-8 to TRBJ2-7; D is perhaps TRBD1 (6 bases). The CDR3 runs 14 residues. Germline values: CDR1 SGHVS, CDR2 FQNEAQ. Trimming left V 5 bases short and J 0 bases short, with 11 bases between. CDR3 nucleotide sequence: TGTGCCAGCAGCGTGACAGGACACTCCTACGAGCAGTACGTC. It translates to CASSVTGHSYEQYV.

The CDR3 nucleotides read TGTGCCAGCAGGGCTCCGGGACAGGCCTCCGATACGCAGTATTTT. It is translated as CASRAPGQASDTQYF. V is TRBV11-2 and J is TRBJ2-3; TRBD1 aligns across 8 bases. This CDR3 is 15 amino acids long. Per germline, CDR1 SGHAT and CDR2 FQNNGV. Trimming took 6 bases from V and 6 from J; bases not matched to a gene: 11.

This chain links TRBV6-2 or TRBV6-3 with TRBJ2-4, with TRBD1 matching 7 bases. Germline CDR1 and CDR2: MNHEY and SVGEGT. The CDR3 covers 15 residues. Trimming at V came to 4 bases and at J to 6 bases, leaving 9 bases not matched to a gene. The chain's CDR3 is CASSFHDRERNIQYF. Written as DNA, the CDR3 is TGTGCCAGCAGTTTCCATGACAGGGAGAGAAACATTCAGTACTTC.

CDR3: CSARWDRDTQYF. The CDR3 nucleotides read TGCAGTGCTAGGTGGGACAGGGATACGCAGTATTTT. The V call is TRBV20-1, the J call TRBJ2-3; the match to TRBD1 covers 8 bases. The CDR3 length is 12 residues. Trimming took 3 bases from V and 6 from J; bases not matched to a gene: 2. Germline-derived CDR1 and CDR2 are DFQATT and SNEGSKA (reference sequence).